A selection of T cell receptor beta chains follows, all from one sample in a study of beta chain features in type 1 diabetes. Assay: immunoSEQ multiplex PCR; the TCRdb copy retains only in-frame clones and omits some. The table shows roughly 330,000 clones, with about 13% occurring only once. Sequencing used naive CD4+ T cells from blood. The receptors here all came from a woman aged 18-29 years with type 1 diabetes. Each CDR3 is given with its conserved first and last residue. A D gene is named only where the DNA matches it firmly. The size field is filled for only some rows; it gives once, few, many or a size class.

v_call	clone_size	j_call	d_call	cdr3_length	cdr3_nt	cdr3_aa
TRBV5-1	.	TRBJ2-5	.	12	TGCGCCAGCAGTGGAGATCAAGAGACCCAGTACTTC	CASSGDQETQYF
TRBV9	few	TRBJ2-3	.	16	TGTGCCAGCAGCGTAGGGCTAGCGAGGGACACAGATACGCAGTATTTT	CASSVGLARDTDTQYF
TRBV2	.	TRBJ2-7	TRBD2	14	TGTGCCAATCCGGGACTAGCGGGACAGTACGAGCAGTACTTC	CANPGLAGQYEQYF
TRBV7-9	.	TRBJ2-7	.	12	TGTGCCAGCAGCTTCCCGAGAGGCGAGCAGTACTTC	CASSFPRGEQYF
TRBV5-1	few	TRBJ2-5	TRBD2	15	TGCGCCAGCAGCTTGGGGACTAGCGGGAAGGAGACCCAGTACTTC	CASSLGTSGKETQYF
TRBV18	.	TRBJ2-7	.	13	TGTGCCAGCTCGCCGGACAGCTACTACGAGCAGTACTTC	CASSPDSYYEQYF
TRBV11-2	few	TRBJ1-5	TRBD1	15	TGTGCCAGCAGTCTTGACAGGGAATGGAATCAGCCCCAGCATTTT	CASSLDREWNQPQHF
TRBV9	.	TRBJ2-4	.	16	TGTGCCAGCAGCGCGAATTCACTAGGGTGGGGAAACATTCAGTACTTC	CASSANSLGWGNIQYF
TRBV6-5	few	TRBJ1-1	TRBD1	14	TGTGCCAGCCGTACCTCAGGGGGCTTCACTGAAGCTTTCTTT	CASRTSGGFTEAFF
TRBV11-1	few	TRBJ1-1	.	15	TGTGCCAGCAGCTTCTCAGGGGATGTGGAGACTGAAGCTTTCTTT	CASSFSGDVETEAFF
TRBV7-9	.	TRBJ2-7	TRBD2	18	TGTGCCAGCAGCTGGCCGGGACTAGCGGGAGCGAGCTCCTACGAGCAGTACTTC	CASSWPGLAGASSYEQYF
TRBV30	few	TRBJ1-3	.	14	TGTGCCTGGGACAGGACTTACTCTGGAAACACCATATATTTT	CAWDRTYSGNTIYF
TRBV18	few	TRBJ2-1	.	15	TGTGCCAGCTCACCACTGGTAGGGGGCTACAATGAGCAGTTCTTC	CASSPLVGGYNEQFF
TRBV30	.	TRBJ2-3	.	16	TGTGCCTGGAATCCGGGACTGTATTACTCTGAAGATACGCAGTATTTT	CAWNPGLYYSEDTQYF
TRBV5-6	few	TRBJ2-1	TRBD2	15	TGTGCCAGCAGCTTCTTTCGGGAGGGCCCCGATGAGCAGTTCTTC	CASSFFREGPDEQFF
TRBV19	few	TRBJ2-5	.	13	TGTGCCAGTAGTATAAGCCACCAAGAGACCCAGTACTTC	CASSISHQETQYF
TRBV18	.	TRBJ2-5	.	13	TGTGCCAGCTCTCGGACAGCAAAAGAGACCCAGTACTTC	CASSRTAKETQYF
TRBV27	.	TRBJ2-5	TRBD2	16	TGTGCCAGCAGTTTATCGGGCGGGAGGGCGAAAGAGACCCAGTACTTC	CASSLSGGRAKETQYF
TRBV2	.	TRBJ1-2	TRBD1	12	TGTGCCAGCAGAGACAGGGGCTGGGGCTACACCTTC	CASRDRGWGYTF
TRBV15	.	TRBJ1-5	.	14	TGTGCCACCAGCAGACAGGCGAACAATCAGCCCCAGCATTTT	CATSRQANNQPQHF
TRBV9	few	TRBJ1-2	.	15	TGTGCCAGCAGCGTTCTGACAGCCGCGGCGGATGGCTACACCTTC	CASSVLTAAADGYTF
TRBV6-6	.	TRBJ2-2	.	14	TGTGCCAGCAGTTACGTGGCAGGCCGCGGGGAGCTGTTTTTT	CASSYVAGRGELFF
TRBV11-2	.	TRBJ2-3	TRBD2	13	TGTGCCAGCGGGACTAGCGGGTATAATACGCAGTATTTT	CASGTSGYNTQYF
TRBV11-3	.	TRBJ2-1	.	13	TGTGCCAGCAGCTCCCGGATGAGGGCCGAGCAGTTCTTC	CASSSRMRAEQFF
TRBV5-1	.	TRBJ1-2	TRBD1	16	TGCGCCAGCAGCTTGGGGGGACAGCTTCCTAACTATGGCTACACCTTC	CASSLGGQLPNYGYTF
TRBV5-6	few	TRBJ1-2	TRBD1	15	TGTGCCAGCAGCCCCAGGGGGCAGCGACCCTATGGCTACACCTTC	CASSPRGQRPYGYTF
TRBV7-2	few	TRBJ2-1	.	14	TGTGCCAGCAGCTTAGCCCGACTAGTAGGTGAGCAGTTCTTC	CASSLARLVGEQFF
TRBV28	few	TRBJ1-1	TRBD1	14	TGTGCCAGCAGTTCCGGACAGGGAGGCACTGAAGCTTTCTTT	CASSSGQGGTEAFF
TRBV5-1	.	TRBJ1-1	.	14	TGCGCCAGCAGCTTGGCACAGCTTAACACTGAAGCTTTCTTT	CASSLAQLNTEAFF
TRBV30	few	TRBJ2-2	TRBD1	15	TGTGCCTGGAGCCGGAGCCCACAGGGGACCGGGGAGCTGTTTTTT	CAWSRSPQGTGELFF
TRBV15	few	TRBJ1-1	TRBD1	15	TGTGCCACCAGCAGAGATCGGGACAGGGGTATTGAAGCTTTCTTT	CATSRDRDRGIEAFF
TRBV19	few	TRBJ2-1	.	15	TGTGCCAGTAGTATAGCGCAGGATTCCTACAATGAGCAGTTCTTC	CASSIAQDSYNEQFF
TRBV7-2	few	TRBJ2-7	.	14	TGTGCCAGCAGCTTACGGGCTAGCAGAGACGAGCAGTACTTC	CASSLRASRDEQYF
TRBV27	.	TRBJ2-3	.	13	TGTGCCAGCAGTCCCCGACTAGCAGATACGCAGTATTTT	CASSPRLADTQYF
TRBV30	few	TRBJ2-3	TRBD2	14	TGTGCCTCAAGACTAGCGGGCAGCACAGATACGCAGTATTTT	CASRLAGSTDTQYF
TRBV28	.	TRBJ1-2	TRBD1	14	TGTGCCAGCAGCTGGGCCGGGACAGGGTTCGGCTACACCTTC	CASSWAGTGFGYTF
TRBV30	.	TRBJ2-4	TRBD1	15	TGTGCCTGGAGTGTAAAGGGGGCGCAGGGGAACATTCAGTACTTC	CAWSVKGAQGNIQYF
TRBV7-8	few	TRBJ1-1	.	13	TGTGCCAGCAGCTTGCGCAGGGGCACTGAAGCTTTCTTT	CASSLRRGTEAFF
TRBV23-1	many	TRBJ2-2	TRBD2	14	TGCGCCAGCCGGGGGGTGAGGCTAAGCGGGGAGCTGTTTTTT	CASRGVRLSGELFF
TRBV9	.	TRBJ2-3	TRBD2	16	TGTGCCAGCAGCGTACGCCCTAGCGGGAGCACAGATACGCAGTATTTT	CASSVRPSGSTDTQYF
TRBV27	few	TRBJ2-6	TRBD1	18	TGTGCCAGCGCCCATCCGGGACAGGGGAGCTCTGGGGCCAACGTCCTGACTTTC	CASAHPGQGSSGANVLTF
TRBV15	.	TRBJ2-3	TRBD2	19	TGTGCCACCAGCAGAGATCTAGCGGGAGCTGGGGCTAGCACAGATACGCAGTATTTT	CATSRDLAGAGASTDTQYF
TRBV7-9	few	TRBJ2-1	.	14	TGTGCCAGCAGCTTAAGGCGGAGCTACAATGAGCAGTTCTTC	CASSLRRSYNEQFF